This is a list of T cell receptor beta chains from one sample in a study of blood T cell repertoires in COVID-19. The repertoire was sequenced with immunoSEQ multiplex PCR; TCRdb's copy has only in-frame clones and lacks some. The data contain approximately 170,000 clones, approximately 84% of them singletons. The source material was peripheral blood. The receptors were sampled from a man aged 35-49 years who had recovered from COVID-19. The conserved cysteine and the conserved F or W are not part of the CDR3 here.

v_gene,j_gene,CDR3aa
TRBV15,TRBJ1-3,ATSRPTGKSSGNTIY
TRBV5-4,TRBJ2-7,ASSSRGYEQY
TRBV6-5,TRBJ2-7,ASSYDDSSYEQY
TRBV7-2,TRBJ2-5,ASSLPGGETQY
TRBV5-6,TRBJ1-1,ASSLAGPTEAF
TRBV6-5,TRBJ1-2,ASRQHYGYT
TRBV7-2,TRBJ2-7,ASSLEATGVGEQY
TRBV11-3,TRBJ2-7,ASSLDVGTYEQY
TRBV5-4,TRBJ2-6,ASSSISGANVLT
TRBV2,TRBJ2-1,ASSGYGNGEQF
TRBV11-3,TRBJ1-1,ASSPRTGVNTEAF
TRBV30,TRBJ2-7,AWGYYEQY
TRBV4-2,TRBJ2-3,ASSQDLKSDTQY
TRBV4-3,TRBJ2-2,ASSHLGLAVNGELF
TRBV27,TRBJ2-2,ASSPPGLAGRTGELF
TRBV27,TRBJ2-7,ASRNPPQIQYYEQY
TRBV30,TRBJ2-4,AWSPQGLNKNIQY
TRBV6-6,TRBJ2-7,ASSRVGTDEQY
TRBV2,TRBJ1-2,ASSETGYGYT
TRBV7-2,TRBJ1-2,ASSSTGGIGGYT
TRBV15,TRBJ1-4,ATSRDTGRYEKLF
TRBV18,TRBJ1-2,ASSPETATV
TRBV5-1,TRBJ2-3,ASSFTAASTDTQY
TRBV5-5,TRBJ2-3,ASSLLSADTQY
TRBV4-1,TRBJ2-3,ASSQERLVSGVTQY
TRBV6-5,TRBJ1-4,ASSSQGTNEKLF
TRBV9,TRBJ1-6,ASSKRPGFISLDNSPLH
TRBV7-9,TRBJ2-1,ASSLGASGRRDNEQF
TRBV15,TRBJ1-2,ATSRGGGGGTEGYT